This T cell receptor (beta chain) was sequenced during a study of blood T cell repertoires in COVID-19. Study overall: Donors in the United States, Italy and Spain gave samples during acute or convalescent COVID-19. Sources were T cells, B-cell-depleted T cells, or PBMCs; the material itself was cDNA or gDNA.

This CDR3 comprises 13 residues. Trimming removed 7 bases at V and 6 bases at J, with 12 bases between. Germline V gene lookup returns CDR1 MNHEY and CDR2 SVGAGI. Original data processing: Nucleated cell counts were estimated from reference gene primer amplification. The table came from immunoSEQ multiplex PCR; TCRdb's copy has only in-frame clones and leaves some out. The V and J calls and clone size are taken from that table; D and trimming were inferred from the DNA. The sample has just over 85,000 clones, 89% seen once. This receptor was taken from a man aged 50 or older with acute or convalescent COVID-19. This chain connects TRBV6-5 to TRBJ2-2, with a tentative D call TRBD2 (6 bases). The sample was peripheral blood. The CDR3 DNA is TGTGCCAGCAAGGACCCGGGGGCCGGGGAGCTGTTTTTT. This sequence encodes CASKDPGAGELFF.